The 7 T cell receptor beta chains listed next were all sequenced from one sample in a study of long-term antiretroviral therapy in people with HIV (dated by TCRdb to between 2021 and 2023). The immunoSEQ hsTCRB v3.0 assay was used at survey level resolution for TRB variable region sequencing. Imported from immuneACCESS, the table was reduced by TCRdb to in-frame sequences with V and J called. These copies leave out some clones; in studies compared against another copy, an unresolved V gene accounts for under half, and the cause of the remainder is not known. The sample yields fewer than 25,000 clones; 85% to 95% were counted once. The ten largest clonotypes hold 2.2% of the sample. The specimen comprised unsorted PBMCs, sampled almost 5 years after starting antiretroviral therapy. All receptors come from a woman aged 45-65 years with HIV.

The chain links TRBV2 to TRBJ2-1; D perhaps matches TRBD2 (6 bases). Looked up from germline, CDR1 is SNHLY and CDR2 is FYNNEI. The CDR3 is made up of 14 amino acids. The V gene lost 6 bases and the J gene lost 2 bases, with 11 bases spanning the gap. The CDR3 here is CASRGSGAYNEQFF. Written as DNA, the CDR3 is TGTGCCAGCAGGGGTAGCGGAGCCTACAATGAGCAGTTCTTC.

V usage is TRBV19 and J usage is TRBJ2-2; a possible D gene is TRBD1 (7 bases). V was trimmed by 8 bases and J by 4 bases, leaving 14 bases between them. Germline assignment: CDR1 LNHDA and CDR2 SQIVND (reference sequence). The CDR3 sequence is 14 residues long. Here the CDR3 DNA reads TGTGCCAGTGTAGCCAGGGGGGTCACCGGGGAGCTGTTTTTT. It is translated as CASVARGVTGELFF.

The chain combines TRBV28 with TRBJ1-5, with 10 positions matching TRBD1. The length of the CDR3 is 15 residues. Trimming at V came to 2 bases and at J to 6 bases, leaving 4 bases not matched to a gene. CDR1 and CDR2 from the germline V gene are MDHEN and SYDVKM. The CDR3 here is CASSLRTGGIQPQHF. In DNA, the CDR3 is TGTGCCAGCAGTTTAAGGACAGGGGGAATTCAGCCCCAGCATTTT. Using reference TRBV28 and TRBJ1-5 for the parts outside the CDR3, the full variable domain is DVKVTQSSRYLVKRTGEKVFLECVQDMDHENMFWYRQDPGLGLRLIYFSYDVKMKEKGDIPEGYSVSREKKERFSLILESASTNQTSMYLCASSLRTGGIQPQHFGDGTRLSIL.

The V call is TRBV28, the J call TRBJ2-7, with TRBD1 as a possible D gene (6 bases). V was shortened by 1 base and J by 3 bases, with 13 bases between the two germline ends. CDR3 length: 15 residues. CDR1 is MDHEN, CDR2 SYDVKM, per germline. DNA for the CDR3: TGTGCCAGCAGTTTATCCCCAGGGGCCGGCTACGAGCAGTACTTC. The encoded protein is CASSLSPGAGYEQYF.

CDR3 nucleotides: TGTGCCATCAGTGAGGTAGCGGGAGGCGATGAGCAGTTCTTC. Translating gives CAISEVAGGDEQFF. This chain links TRBV10-3 with TRBJ2-1, with 10 positions matching TRBD2. The CDR3 is 14 amino acids. From germline, CDR1 is ENHRY and CDR2 SYGVKD. Trimming at V came to 2 bases and at J to 8 bases, leaving 3 bases not matched to a gene.

The rearrangement uses TRBV15 and TRBJ2-3; the D is unclear. There are 15 residues in the CDR3. Per germline, CDR1 LNHNV and CDR2 YYDKDF (reference sequence). Trimming took off 3 bases at V and 1 base at J, with 11 bases between the two ends. The CDR3 nucleotides are TGTGCCACCAGCAGTCGCAGGTCAGGCACAGATACGCAGTATTTT. It encodes CATSSRRSGTDTQYF. Full variable domain (rest looked up from reference TRBV15 and TRBJ2-3): DAMVIQNPRYQVTQFGKPVTLSCSQTLNHNVMYWYQQKSSQAPKLLFHYYDKDFNNEADTPDNFQSRRPNTSFCFLDIRSPGLGDTAMYLCATSSRRSGTDTQYFGPGTRLTVL.

The chain recombines TRBV6-5 with TRBJ1-2; D not certain. The CDR3 has 12 residues. V was trimmed by 4 bases and J by 5 bases, leaving 8 bases between them. Germline V gives CDR1 MNHEY, CDR2 SVGAGI. DNA for the CDR3: TGTGCCAGCAGTTCCCCCGGGTATGGCTACACCTTC. Protein product: CASSSPGYGYTF.